The rows below give T cell receptor beta chains drawn from one sample of a study of T cell changes during pregnancy in multiple sclerosis. The table came from immunoSEQ multiplex PCR; TCRdb's copy has only in-frame clones and leaves some out. The data hold about 46,000 clones, with roughly 90% observed a single time. The material was CD8+ T cells from peripheral blood mononuclear cells, obtained in the second trimester of pregnancy. These receptors all stem from a female donor with multiple sclerosis, enrolled in a pregnancy study. The CDR3 runs from the conserved cysteine through the conserved F or W. The order of the fields is clone size, D gene, J gene, V gene, CDR3 protein, CDR3 DNA. The D gene is left open where the match is weak. Clone size, where shown, is once, few, many, or a class for clones that have expanded.

clone size: .; D gene: .; J gene: TRBJ1-1; V gene: TRBV5-4; CDR3 protein: CASSLYEGLEAFF; CDR3 DNA: TGTGCCAGCAGCTTGTATGAGGGATTGGAAGCTTTCTTT
clone size: .; D gene: .; J gene: TRBJ1-6; V gene: TRBV14; CDR3 protein: CASSEDSNSPLHF; CDR3 DNA: TGTGCCAGCAGCGAGGACAGCAATTCACCCCTCCACTTT
clone size: .; D gene: TRBD1; J gene: TRBJ2-3; V gene: TRBV7-3; CDR3 protein: CASSIRGGPSDTQYF; CDR3 DNA: TGTGCCAGCAGCATACGAGGGGGCCCTTCCGATACGCAGTATTTT
clone size: .; D gene: .; J gene: TRBJ2-1; V gene: TRBV12-5; CDR3 protein: CASGDSKNEQFF; CDR3 DNA: TGTGCTAGTGGGGACAGTAAGAATGAGCAGTTCTTC
clone size: .; D gene: .; J gene: TRBJ2-2; V gene: TRBV2; CDR3 protein: CASRTANTGELFF; CDR3 DNA: TGTGCCAGCAGAACAGCGAACACCGGGGAGCTGTTTTTT
clone size: .; D gene: TRBD1; J gene: TRBJ2-4; V gene: TRBV5-5; CDR3 protein: CASSLAGGENIQYF; CDR3 DNA: TGTGCCAGCAGCTTGGCAGGGGGCGAAAACATTCAGTACTTC
clone size: .; D gene: .; J gene: TRBJ1-1; V gene: TRBV7-8; CDR3 protein: CASFAGMNTEAFF; CDR3 DNA: TGTGCCAGCTTTGCGGGGATGAACACTGAAGCTTTCTTT
clone size: .; D gene: .; J gene: TRBJ1-6; V gene: TRBV4-1; CDR3 protein: CASSQDRQGLEPFF; CDR3 DNA: TGCGCCAGCAGCCAAGATCGTCAGGGCCTGGAGCCGTTCTTT
clone size: .; D gene: .; J gene: TRBJ2-7; V gene: TRBV6-5; CDR3 protein: CASQNARAHEQYF; CDR3 DNA: TGTGCCAGCCAAAATGCCAGGGCCCACGAGCAGTACTTC
clone size: .; D gene: .; J gene: TRBJ1-2; V gene: TRBV4-1; CDR3 protein: CASSQEEWNYGYTF; CDR3 DNA: TGCGCCAGCAGCCAAGAAGAGTGGAACTATGGCTACACCTTC
clone size: once; D gene: .; J gene: TRBJ1-5; V gene: TRBV7-6; CDR3 protein: CASSLGGTQPQHF; CDR3 DNA: TGTGCCAGCAGCTTAGGCGGCACTCAGCCCCAGCATTTT
clone size: .; D gene: TRBD2; J gene: TRBJ2-7; V gene: TRBV29-1; CDR3 protein: CSVEGGTSFGQYF; CDR3 DNA: TGCAGCGTTGAAGGCGGGACTAGCTTCGGGCAGTACTTC
clone size: once; D gene: TRBD1; J gene: TRBJ1-3; V gene: TRBV5-4; CDR3 protein: CASSKQTGASGNTIYF; CDR3 DNA: TGTGCCAGCAGCAAACAAACAGGGGCCTCTGGAAACACCATATATTTT
clone size: .; D gene: .; J gene: TRBJ1-2; V gene: TRBV7-9; CDR3 protein: CASSSVLGDNYGYTF; CDR3 DNA: TGTGCCAGCAGCTCCGTTCTAGGGGATAACTATGGCTACACCTTC
clone size: .; D gene: TRBD1; J gene: TRBJ1-2; V gene: TRBV7-9; CDR3 protein: CASSLGQDPNYGYTF; CDR3 DNA: TGTGCCAGCAGCCTAGGACAGGATCCTAACTATGGCTACACCTTC
clone size: .; D gene: TRBD2; J gene: TRBJ2-1; V gene: TRBV4-3; CDR3 protein: CASSPPGSGAYNEQFF; CDR3 DNA: TGCGCCAGCAGCCCCCCCGGGAGCGGGGCCTACAATGAGCAGTTCTTC
clone size: .; D gene: .; J gene: TRBJ2-7; V gene: TRBV5-5; CDR3 protein: CASSEGSYEQYF; CDR3 DNA: TGTGCCAGCAGCGAGGGATCCTACGAGCAGTACTTC
clone size: once; D gene: TRBD2; J gene: TRBJ2-3; V gene: TRBV2; CDR3 protein: CATPGWRGATDTQYF; CDR3 DNA: TGTGCCACCCCCGGCTGGCGGGGGGCCACAGATACGCAGTATTTT
clone size: .; D gene: .; J gene: TRBJ1-1; V gene: TRBV14; CDR3 protein: CASSPRQEGSTEAFF; CDR3 DNA: TGTGCCAGCAGCCCGCGACAGGAAGGGAGCACTGAAGCTTTCTTT
clone size: .; D gene: .; J gene: TRBJ2-1; V gene: TRBV4-2; CDR3 protein: CASSQAPGGGASSYNEQFF; CDR3 DNA: TGTGCCAGCAGCCAAGCCCCCGGTGGGGGCGCGAGCTCCTACAATGAGCAGTTCTTC
clone size: .; D gene: .; J gene: TRBJ1-4; V gene: TRBV6-4; CDR3 protein: CASSRTPGVGEKLFF; CDR3 DNA: TGTGCCAGCAGTCGGACTCCAGGGGTCGGCGAAAAACTGTTTTTT
clone size: .; D gene: TRBD2; J gene: TRBJ2-1; V gene: TRBV5-4; CDR3 protein: CASSTGRGVLEQFF; CDR3 DNA: TGTGCCAGCAGTACCGGGCGGGGGGTGCTTGAGCAGTTCTTC
clone size: few; D gene: .; J gene: TRBJ2-5; V gene: TRBV14; CDR3 protein: CASSDPRYQETQYF; CDR3 DNA: TGTGCCAGCAGCGATCCCCGGTACCAAGAGACCCAGTACTTC
clone size: .; D gene: .; J gene: TRBJ1-1; V gene: TRBV25-1; CDR3 protein: CASSDPGVMNTEAFF; CDR3 DNA: TGTGCCAGCAGTGATCCGGGGGTGATGAACACTGAAGCTTTCTTT
clone size: .; D gene: .; J gene: TRBJ1-2; V gene: TRBV5-6; CDR3 protein: CASSKTEAVRAGYTF; CDR3 DNA: TGTGCCAGCAGCAAGACGGAGGCCGTGAGGGCTGGCTACACCTTC
clone size: .; D gene: .; J gene: TRBJ2-7; V gene: TRBV7-2; CDR3 protein: CASSLPSYEQYF; CDR3 DNA: TGTGCCAGCAGCTTACCGTCCTACGAGCAGTACTTC
clone size: .; D gene: TRBD1; J gene: TRBJ1-2; V gene: TRBV4-1; CDR3 protein: CASSQPGTGLREDTF; CDR3 DNA: TGCGCCAGCAGCCAGCCCGGGACAGGGTTAAGGGAGGACACCTTC
clone size: .; D gene: .; J gene: TRBJ1-1; V gene: TRBV4-1; CDR3 protein: CASSQAASSGDLNTEAFF; CDR3 DNA: TGCGCCAGCAGCCAGGCCGCCTCATCAGGGGATCTGAACACTGAAGCTTTCTTT
clone size: .; D gene: .; J gene: TRBJ1-2; V gene: TRBV28; CDR3 protein: CASSLSYSSYGYTF; CDR3 DNA: TGTGCCAGCAGTTTATCGTATAGCAGCTATGGCTACACCTTC
clone size: .; D gene: .; J gene: TRBJ1-2; V gene: TRBV4-1; CDR3 protein: CASSQSNTGLYGYTF; CDR3 DNA: TGCGCCAGCAGTCAAAGCAATACAGGGTTATATGGCTACACCTTC
clone size: .; D gene: .; J gene: TRBJ2-5; V gene: TRBV9; CDR3 protein: CASSVGTADQETQYF; CDR3 DNA: TGTGCCAGCAGCGTAGGGACAGCCGACCAAGAGACCCAGTACTTC
clone size: .; D gene: .; J gene: TRBJ1-1; V gene: TRBV27; CDR3 protein: CASRVAVLNTEAFF; CDR3 DNA: TGTGCCAGCAGGGTTGCAGTTTTGAACACTGAAGCTTTCTTT
clone size: .; D gene: TRBD1; J gene: TRBJ1-2; V gene: TRBV6-5; CDR3 protein: CASSYSTGAADGYTF; CDR3 DNA: TGTGCCAGCAGTTACTCGACAGGGGCGGCGGATGGCTACACCTTC
clone size: .; D gene: .; J gene: TRBJ2-2; V gene: TRBV7-3; CDR3 protein: CASSRTGGTGELFF; CDR3 DNA: TGTGCCAGCAGCCGTACAGGAGGGACCGGGGAGCTGTTTTTT
clone size: once; D gene: TRBD1; J gene: TRBJ2-7; V gene: TRBV5-6; CDR3 protein: CASSIGTGFYEQYF; CDR3 DNA: TGTGCCAGCAGCATCGGGACAGGGTTCTACGAGCAGTACTTC
clone size: .; D gene: .; J gene: TRBJ2-3; V gene: TRBV14; CDR3 protein: CASSLTRNTDTQYF; CDR3 DNA: TGTGCCAGCAGCCTGACAAGAAACACAGATACGCAGTATTTT
clone size: .; D gene: .; J gene: TRBJ2-5; V gene: TRBV6-6; CDR3 protein: CASSPSEGPGETQYF; CDR3 DNA: TGTGCCAGCAGCCCTTCTGAGGGTCCCGGGGAGACCCAGTACTTC
clone size: .; D gene: TRBD1; J gene: TRBJ2-2; V gene: TRBV4-3; CDR3 protein: CASSQDPGQVTGELFF; CDR3 DNA: TGCGCCAGCAGCCAAGACCCGGGACAGGTCACCGGGGAGCTGTTTTTT
clone size: once; D gene: .; J gene: TRBJ2-5; V gene: TRBV5-8; CDR3 protein: CAPLRQQETQYF; CDR3 DNA: TGTGCCCCCCTAAGACAGCAAGAGACCCAGTACTTC
clone size: .; D gene: TRBD1; J gene: TRBJ2-7; V gene: TRBV7-2; CDR3 protein: CASSFGRQGPYEQYF; CDR3 DNA: TGTGCCAGCAGCTTTGGGCGACAGGGACCTTACGAGCAGTACTTC
clone size: .; D gene: .; J gene: TRBJ2-5; V gene: TRBV4-2; CDR3 protein: CASSQTGLQETQYF; CDR3 DNA: TGTGCCAGCAGCCAAACAGGCCTCCAAGAGACCCAGTACTTC
clone size: .; D gene: TRBD1; J gene: TRBJ2-1; V gene: TRBV19; CDR3 protein: CASKGRSRDRFYNEQFF; CDR3 DNA: TGTGCCAGTAAGGGAAGAAGCCGGGACAGGTTTTACAATGAGCAGTTCTTC
clone size: .; D gene: .; J gene: TRBJ2-7; V gene: TRBV7-8; CDR3 protein: CASSFGQLYEQYF; CDR3 DNA: TGTGCCAGCAGCTTTGGACAGCTATACGAGCAGTACTTC
clone size: .; D gene: TRBD1; J gene: TRBJ2-3; V gene: TRBV6-4; CDR3 protein: CASSGNSGGADTQYF; CDR3 DNA: TGTGCCAGCAGCGGCAATTCAGGGGGCGCAGATACGCAGTATTTT
clone size: few; D gene: TRBD1; J gene: TRBJ1-1; V gene: TRBV7-9; CDR3 protein: CASSLEDRGNTEAFF; CDR3 DNA: TGTGCCAGCAGCTTAGAGGACAGGGGGAACACTGAAGCTTTCTTT
clone size: .; D gene: .; J gene: TRBJ1-2; V gene: TRBV27; CDR3 protein: CASSQNRVNYGYTF; CDR3 DNA: TGTGCCAGCAGCCAAAACAGGGTCAACTATGGCTACACCTTC
clone size: .; D gene: .; J gene: TRBJ2-1; V gene: TRBV7-9; CDR3 protein: CASSSLDINEQFF; CDR3 DNA: TGTGCCAGCAGCTCCCTTGACATTAATGAGCAGTTCTTC
clone size: .; D gene: .; J gene: TRBJ1-1; V gene: TRBV7-8; CDR3 protein: CASSLRELNTEAFF; CDR3 DNA: TGTGCCAGCAGCTTGAGGGAATTGAACACTGAAGCTTTCTTT
clone size: .; D gene: TRBD1; J gene: TRBJ2-5; V gene: TRBV7-3; CDR3 protein: CASSPTGGGETQYF; CDR3 DNA: TGTGCCAGCAGCCCAACAGGGGGTGGCGAGACCCAGTACTTC
clone size: .; D gene: .; J gene: TRBJ1-1; V gene: TRBV4-2; CDR3 protein: CASSQGVIPMNTEAFF; CDR3 DNA: TGTGCCAGCAGCCAAGGAGTGATTCCAATGAACACTGAAGCTTTCTTT
clone size: once; D gene: TRBD1; J gene: TRBJ1-6; V gene: TRBV25-1; CDR3 protein: CASSEGQSSYNSPLHF; CDR3 DNA: TGTGCCAGCAGTGAGGGACAGAGCTCCTATAATTCACCCCTCCACTTT
clone size: once; D gene: .; J gene: TRBJ1-1; V gene: TRBV11-3; CDR3 protein: CASSLGQNTEAFF; CDR3 DNA: TGTGCCAGCAGCTTGGGACAGAACACTGAAGCTTTCTTT
clone size: .; D gene: .; J gene: TRBJ1-4; V gene: TRBV27; CDR3 protein: CASSTGGWYEKLFF; CDR3 DNA: TGTGCCAGCAGTACCGGAGGGTGGTATGAAAAACTGTTTTTT
clone size: .; D gene: TRBD2; J gene: TRBJ2-7; V gene: TRBV9; CDR3 protein: CASSPSGGTSYEQYF; CDR3 DNA: TGTGCCAGCAGCCCCAGCGGGGGCACTTCCTACGAGCAGTACTTC
clone size: few; D gene: TRBD1; J gene: TRBJ1-4; V gene: TRBV6-6; CDR3 protein: CASSFQGARGEKLFF; CDR3 DNA: TGTGCCAGCAGTTTCCAGGGGGCGAGGGGGGAAAAACTGTTTTTT
clone size: once; D gene: .; J gene: TRBJ1-6; V gene: TRBV7-8; CDR3 protein: CASSQTVSSYNSPLHF; CDR3 DNA: TGTGCCAGCAGCCAAACAGTCAGCTCCTATAATTCACCCCTCCACTTT
clone size: .; D gene: .; J gene: TRBJ1-2; V gene: TRBV2; CDR3 protein: CAASRSAAGGYTF; CDR3 DNA: TGTGCCGCCAGTAGGTCGGCCGCGGGTGGCTACACCTTC